These T cell receptor beta chains were read from a single sample in a study of neurological immune-mediated disorders. TCRdb fed the 5' RACE reads into MiXCR, producing one record per CDR3 protein. The repertoire holds some 77,000 distinct CDR3 sequences, with about an eighth as singletons. Sequenced sample: PBMCs. These receptors originate from a female donor with HTLV-1-associated myelopathy (HAM/TSP). Both conserved end residues are part of each CDR3. A D gene is named only where the DNA matches it firmly. Not every row has a clone size; where given, it reads once, few, many or a size class.

D,J,size,length,V,CDR3,DNA
NA,TRBJ1-4,many,13,TRBV6-5,CASSYGLNEKLFF,TGTGCCAGCAGTTACGGGCTTAATGAAAAACTGTTTTTT
NA,TRBJ2-2,many,14,TRBV2,CASRSEGTTGELFF,TGTGCCAGCAGATCCGAGGGAACCACCGGGGAGCTGTTTTTT
TRBD1,TRBJ2-1,many,16,TRBV5-1,CASSGQGVGSYNEQFF,TGCGCCAGCAGTGGACAGGGGGTTGGCTCCTACAATGAGCAGTTCTTC
NA,TRBJ1-1,many,14,TRBV5-1,CASSLVGGDTEAFF,TGCGCCAGCAGCTTGGTGGGTGGGGACACTGAAGCTTTCTTT
TRBD2,TRBJ2-1,NA,15,TRBV20-1,CSAREGSGEDLEQFF,TGCAGTGCTAGAGAAGGTAGCGGGGAAGATTTAGAGCAGTTCTTC
NA,TRBJ2-3,once,12,TRBV15,CATSSFTYTQSF,TGTGCCACCAGCAGTTTCACATATACGCAGTCTTTT
TRBD1,TRBJ1-4,many,15,TRBV9,CASSSTGTGGEKLFF,TGTGCCAGCAGCTCTACCGGGACAGGTGGTGAAAAACTGTTTTTT
NA,TRBJ2-4,many,16,TRBV6-6,CAASPGEILAKNIQYF,TGTGCCGCCTCCCCCGGGGAAATTCTAGCCAAAAACATTCAGTACTTC
TRBD1,TRBJ1-5,NA,13,TRBV7-3,CANSLGGNQHQHF,TGTGCCAACAGCTTAGGGGGCAATCAGCACCAGCATTTT
NA,TRBJ2-3,many,13,TRBV11-2,CASSLWQPDTQYF,TGTGCCAGCAGCCTCTGGCAGCCAGATACGCAGTATTTT